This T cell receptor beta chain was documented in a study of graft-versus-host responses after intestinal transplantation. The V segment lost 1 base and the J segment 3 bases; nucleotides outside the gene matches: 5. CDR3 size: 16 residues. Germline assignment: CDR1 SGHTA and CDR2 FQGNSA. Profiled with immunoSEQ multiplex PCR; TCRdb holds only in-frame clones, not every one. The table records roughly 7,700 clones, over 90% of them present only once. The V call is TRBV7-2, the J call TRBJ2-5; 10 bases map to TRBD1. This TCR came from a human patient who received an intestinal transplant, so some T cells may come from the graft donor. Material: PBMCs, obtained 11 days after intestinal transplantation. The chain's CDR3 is CASSLVAGTGEETQYF. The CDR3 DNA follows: TGTGCCAGCAGCTTAGTCGCCGGGACAGGGGAAGAGACCCAGTACTTC.